These 24 T cell receptor beta chains originate from one sample sequenced in a study of T cells expressing NK-cell markers (dated by TCRdb to the early 2020s). Library preparation employed 5' RACE. The instrument given in TCRdb is Illumina HiSeq 2000. After reprocessing by TCRdb, each CDR3 protein sequence is one entry, and no DNA is given. This sample's listing comprises about 260,000 distinct CDR3 sequences. Of the sample, 0.39% falls within the top ten clones. Sequencing used blood T cells: a sorted CD56 or NKG2C T cell subset, CD4+ or CD8+ T cells, or bulk PBMC T cells (not recorded which). The source of these receptors is a man between 18 and 35 years old in good health. Donor details come from another sample of the same person, matched by shared clones.

The chain recombines TRBV10-3 with TRBJ2-7; the D gene TCRdb calls, TRBD2, cannot be checked with no DNA. The CDR3 length is 14 residues. Germline V lookup: CDR1 ENHRY, CDR2 SYGVKD. CDR3 in amino acids: CAISDQGSSNEQYF.

The gene calls are TRBV18 and TRBJ1-2. Germline assignment: CDR1 KGHSH and CDR2 LQKENI. The CDR3 covers 13 residues. The CDR3: CASSPLPLDGYTF.

The rearrangement joins TRBV24-1 to TRBJ2-4; without DNA, the TCRdb call of TRBD1 cannot be checked. The CDR3 is 15 residues long. Germline V lookup: CDR1 KGHDR, CDR2 SFDVKD. CDR3 in amino acids: CATSDLPLRGNIQYF.

V and J are TRBV6-5 and TRBJ2-1; there is no DNA to check the TCRdb D call of TRBD2. The CDR3 extends over 16 amino acids. Germline assignment: CDR1 MNHEY and CDR2 SVGAGI. The CDR3 sequence: CASSYVTSGSYNEQFF.

V is TRBV27 and J is TRBJ1-1; no DNA is available, so the TRBD1 call from TCRdb remains unchecked. The germline V gene encodes CDR1 MNHEY and CDR2 SMNVEV (reference sequence). The CDR3 is 14 residues long. The CDR3 region is CASSLSSGNGKAFF.

The V call is TRBV29-1, the J call TRBJ2-3; the TCRdb call, TRBD1, lacks DNA for checking. The germline V gene has CDR1 SQVTM and CDR2 ANQGSEA. This CDR3 is built from 13 residues. This CDR3 is CSVEQQGGDTQYF.

The V and J genes are TRBV15 and TRBJ2-5; as DNA is missing, the TRBD1 call by TCRdb cannot be tested. The CDR3 extends over 16 amino acids. Germline V lookup: CDR1 LNHNV, CDR2 YYDKDF (reference sequence). CDR3 loop: CATSSTPIGGQETQYF.

The chain is built from TRBV7-3 and TRBJ1-1. The CDR3 runs to 13 residues. Per the germline V gene, CDR1 is SGHTA and CDR2 is FQGTGA. This CDR3 reads CASSLSIGTEAFF.

The J gene is TRBJ1-1, the V gene TRBV14; TCRdb picks TRBD1, but there is no DNA to check that call. The germline gives CDR1 SGHDN, CDR2 FVKESK. The CDR3 consists of 17 residues. CDR3 sequence: CASSRGQGIGVNTEAFF.

V is TRBV5-4 and J is TRBJ2-1; the D call from TCRdb, TRBD2, cannot be confirmed without DNA. The CDR3 runs to 16 residues. CDR1 and CDR2 (germline): SGHNT, YYREEE (reference sequence). CDR3: CASSGGEASSRNEQFF.

The V call is TRBV28, the J call TRBJ2-5. Per germline, CDR1 MDHEN and CDR2 SYDVKM. This CDR3 comprises 11 residues. CDR3 protein: CASTSTKTQYF.

This chain uses TRBV29-1 with TRBJ1-4; the D call of TRBD1 rests on TCRdb alone, since no DNA is present to check it. The germline V gene encodes CDR1 SQVTM and CDR2 ANQGSEA. This CDR3 spans 13 amino acids. The chain's CDR3 is CSAGTAANEKLFF.

Here the CDR3 reads CASFPAGVTEAFF. The V call is TRBV12-3 or TRBV12-4, the J call TRBJ1-1; checking the TCRdb D call of TRBD1 is not possible without DNA. The CDR3 contains 13 residues.

The chain recombines TRBV5-4 with TRBJ2-1; with no DNA, the TCRdb D assignment of TRBD2 cannot be verified. From germline, CDR1 is SGHNT and CDR2 YYREEE (reference sequence). The CDR3 spans 15 residues. This CDR3 reads CASSSPGLADNEQFF.

This chain's CDR3 is CASSVDFTDYNEQFF. The chain is built from TRBV9 and TRBJ2-1. Germline loops: CDR1 SGDLS, CDR2 YYNGEE. The CDR3 is made up of 15 amino acids.

This sequence joins TRBV4-2 and TRBJ2-7; TCRdb reports TRBD1, a call that lacks DNA to check it against. This CDR3 contains 17 residues. CDR1 LGHNA and CDR2 YNFKEQ come from the germline V gene. CDR3: CASSPGTRGSESYEQYF.

The chain joins TRBV18 to TRBJ2-5; TCRdb outputs TRBD2, but without DNA this stays unchecked. Germline assignment: CDR1 KGHSH and CDR2 LQKENI. CDR3 size: 13 residues. This chain's CDR3 is CASSPTLGATQYF.

V is TRBV12-3 or TRBV12-4 and J is TRBJ2-6; TCRdb outputs TRBD1, but without DNA this stays unchecked. The CDR3 is 18 amino acids. Here the CDR3 reads CASSYKGQTSSGANVLTF.

This CDR3 is CSVRDGSETQYF. The chain is built from TRBV29-1 and TRBJ2-5; TCRdb indicates TRBD2, and absent DNA this call remains unverified. The CDR3 spans 12 residues. The V gene's germline CDR1 is SQVTM and CDR2 ANQGSEA. Full variable domain (missing parts from reference TRBV29-1 and TRBJ2-5): SAVISQKPSRDICQRGTSLTIQCQVDSQVTMMFWYRQQPGQSLTLIATANQGSEATYESGFVIDKFPISRPNLTFSTLTVSNMSPEDSSIYLCSVRDGSETQYFGPGTRLLVL.

The rearrangement uses TRBV28 and TRBJ2-2; there is no DNA to check the TCRdb D call of TRBD2. This CDR3 is 13 amino acids long. In germline, CDR1 is MDHEN, CDR2 SYDVKM. CDR3 region: CASGTSNTGELFF. Based on the CDR3 plus reference TRBV28 and TRBJ2-2, the full variable domain is DVKVTQSSRYLVKRTGEKVFLECVQDMDHENMFWYRQDPGLGLRLIYFSYDVKMKEKGDIPEGYSVSREKKERFSLILESASTNQTSMYLCASGTSNTGELFFGEGSRLTVL.

The rearrangement joins TRBV6-5 to TRBJ2-3. Germline V lookup: CDR1 MNHEY, CDR2 SVGAGI. The CDR3 totals 11 residues. The CDR3 spells CASIFLDTQYF.

The V gene is TRBV5-1, the J gene TRBJ1-1. The length of the CDR3 is 14 residues. Germline V gene sequence: CDR1 SGHRS, CDR2 YFSETQ. The CDR3 loop reads CASSLGPGNTEAFF.

The V gene is TRBV5-6, the J gene TRBJ1-6; TCRdb designates TRBD1, a call that cannot be tested without DNA. This CDR3 has 15 residues. CDR1 and CDR2 (germline): SGHDT, YYEEEE. The CDR3 is CASSLGWGPNSPLHF.

The chain has TRBV5-4 and TRBJ2-3; the TCRdb call, TRBD1, lacks DNA for checking. The CDR3 runs to 16 residues. In germline, CDR1 is SGHNT, CDR2 YYREEE (reference sequence). This chain's CDR3 is CASSPGGTDSTDTQYF.